These 16 T cell receptor beta chains were all obtained from the same sample, sequenced in a study of T cell responses to AZD1222 COVID-19 vaccine. Produced via immunoSEQ multiplex PCR; TCRdb's table is partial and in-frame only. The sample shows more than 250,000 clones, over 85% of them seen only once. The sample here was peripheral blood, taken on day 0 of AZD1222 vaccination. Every receptor here comes from an adult in good health.

This clone was detected once. The chain uses TRBV19 and TRBJ1-2; a weak D match, TRBD1 (6 bases). CDR1 is LNHDA, CDR2 SQIVND, per germline (reference sequence). V lost 5 bases and J 4 bases, leaving 11 bases between the germline ends. This CDR3 contains 13 residues. CDR3 amino acids: CASSAQGGYGYTF. The CDR3 coding sequence is TGTGCCAGTAGTGCTCAAGGGGGCTATGGCTACACCTTC.

The chain recombines TRBV28 with TRBJ2-2; TRBD2 matches at 8 bases. The CDR3 totals 16 residues. CDR1 and CDR2 from the germline V gene are MDHEN and SYDVKM. V was clipped by 6 bases and J by 0 bases; unmatched bases: 6. Here the CDR3 reads CASSQGGLANTGELFF. The CDR3 DNA is TGTGCCAGCAGCCAAGGGGGACTAGCGAACACCGGGGAGCTGTTTTTT.

This clone was picked up a small number of times. V and J are TRBV5-1 and TRBJ1-2; TRBD1 agrees at 9 bases. This CDR3 is 13 amino acids long. CDR1 is SGHRS, CDR2 YFSETQ, per germline. V lost 4 bases and J lost 5; bases outside the gene matches: 3. The CDR3 DNA reads as TGCGCCAGCAGCGCCGACAGGGGGTATGGCTACACCTTC. Translated: CASSADRGYGYTF.

The chain carries TRBV3-1 (or the pseudogene TRBV3-2) and TRBJ2-2; D gene unclear. Germline V CDR1 and CDR2: LGHDT, YNNKEL (reference sequence). The CDR3 has 15 residues. The V end was cut by 3 bases, the J end by 2 bases, with 10 bases between. CDR3 DNA: TGTGCCAGCAGCCAGGTCGGAGCTAACACCGGGGAGCTGTTTTTT. It specifies CASSQVGANTGELFF.

The V gene is TRBV7-2, the J gene TRBJ1-4; D gene unclear. Trimming removed 5 bases at V and 8 bases at J, with 18 bases between. Germline CDR1 SGHTA, CDR2 FQGNSA. There are 15 residues in the CDR3. CDR3 coding DNA: TGTGCCAGCAGCCCCCCAACCGGGAGAGGGGAAAAACTGTTTTTT. The encoded protein is CASSPPTGRGEKLFF.

The chain couples TRBV7-9 to TRBJ1-1, with D unclear. V lost 1 base and J lost 5, with 8 bases in between. Per the germline V gene, CDR1 is SEHNR and CDR2 is FQNEAQ (reference sequence). The CDR3 is made up of 13 amino acids. In DNA, the CDR3 is TGTGCCAGCAGCTTAGGACAAGCTACTGAAGCTTTCTTT. This sequence encodes CASSLGQATEAFF.

The chain recombines TRBV28 with TRBJ2-1, with D possibly matching TRBD2 (6 bases). Germline CDR1 MDHEN, CDR2 SYDVKM. This CDR3 is built from 15 residues. V was clipped by 1 base and J by 2 bases, with 9 bases between them. DNA of the CDR3: TGTGCCAGCAGTTTATCGGGGGAAGCCTACAATGAGCAGTTCTTC. This gives the protein CASSLSGEAYNEQFF.

J is TRBJ1-1 and V is TRBV6-1; D is possibly TRBD1 (5 bases). Germline values: CDR1 MNHNS, CDR2 SASEGT. Between the trimmed V and J ends, which lost 2 bases and 3 bases, there was a span of 7 bases. The CDR3 has 13 residues. The CDR3 sequence is CASSESRDTEAFF. Here the CDR3 DNA reads TGTGCCAGCAGTGAAAGCAGGGACACTGAAGCTTTCTTT.

V and J are TRBV27 and TRBJ2-1; 7 bases map to TRBD1. J gave up 5 bases and V 3 bases, and 1 base lay outside the gene matches. This CDR3 is built from 13 residues. The germline V gene has CDR1 MNHEY and CDR2 SMNVEV (reference sequence). This chain's CDR3 is CASSFDRDNEQFF. The CDR3 DNA reads TGTGCCAGCAGTTTCGACAGGGACAATGAGCAGTTCTTC.

The chain has TRBV5-1 and TRBJ2-3, with D perhaps matching TRBD1 (6 bases). This CDR3 contains 20 residues. Trimming pared 0 bases from V and 1 base from J, leaving 24 bases between. The germline CDR1 and CDR2 sequences are SGHRS and YFSETQ. The CDR3 coding sequence is TGCGCCAGCAGCTTGGTCCTAGGGGGTACCGGCGGACCTGGCACAGATACGCAGTATTTT. It encodes CASSLVLGGTGGPGTDTQYF.

The chain has TRBV19 and TRBJ2-1, with D tentatively TRBD1 (6 bases). Per germline, CDR1 LNHDA and CDR2 SQIVND (reference sequence). There are 15 residues in the CDR3. Trimming took off 6 bases at V and 7 bases at J, with 19 bases between the two ends. In DNA form, the CDR3 reads TGTGCCAGTAGCTCCGGGACACAAAGAAGTAATGAGCAGTTCTTC. Its translation: CASSSGTQRSNEQFF.

This clone was observed a handful of times. V and J are TRBV16 and TRBJ1-1, with no clear D. This CDR3 is 12 amino acids long. With 1 base removed from V and 9 bases from J, the gap between germline ends came to 9 bases. From germline, CDR1 is KGHSY and CDR2 FQNENV. The CDR3 sequence: CASSQFGLQAFF. Here the CDR3 DNA reads TGTGCCAGCAGCCAATTTGGGTTACAAGCTTTCTTT.

The gene calls are TRBV5-1 and TRBJ1-2; the D is unclear. V was clipped by 0 bases and J by 0 bases, with 15 bases between them. The CDR3 loop spans 17 amino acids. Germline assignment: CDR1 SGHRS and CDR2 YFSETQ. In DNA form, the CDR3 reads TGCGCCAGCAGCTTGGGGGTTAGCACCTTTACTAACTATGGCTACACCTTC. Translation: CASSLGVSTFTNYGYTF.

The rearrangement uses TRBV27 and TRBJ1-1; unclear D gene. The CDR3 extends over 13 amino acids. The V gene's germline CDR1 is MNHEY and CDR2 SMNVEV (reference sequence). V was shortened by 3 bases and J by 1 base, with 6 bases between the two germline ends. DNA for the CDR3: TGTGCCAGCAGTTTCGGGGAGAACACTGAAGCTTTCTTT. As protein: CASSFGENTEAFF.

This chain joins TRBV4-2 and TRBJ2-5, with TRBD2 matching 10 bases. V lost 1 base, J lost 4 bases, and 3 bases stayed unmatched. The CDR3 loop spans 15 amino acids. CDR1 LGHNA and CDR2 YNFKEQ come from the germline V gene. The CDR3 here is CASSQVVAGGETQYF. The CDR3 bases are TGTGCCAGCAGCCAAGTCGTAGCGGGGGGAGAGACCCAGTACTTC.

V is TRBV2 and J is TRBJ1-1; D unresolved. CDR3 length: 13 amino acids. CDR1 is SNHLY, CDR2 FYNNEI, per germline. Between the trimmed V and J ends, which lost 4 bases and 4 bases, there was a span of 10 bases. Here the CDR3 reads CASSGELATEAFF. The DNA for the CDR3 is TGTGCCAGCAGTGGGGAGCTCGCCACTGAAGCTTTCTTT.